The next 2 T cell receptor beta chains were all read from a single sample in a study of blood T cell repertoires in COVID-19. Assay used: immunoSEQ multiplex PCR; TCRdb lists only in-frame clones, some missing. The sample lists 130,000 to 150,000 clones; about 85% were seen once. The sequencing input was peripheral blood. The receptors come from a human donor in a cohort sampled during active COVID-19.

V is TRBV19 and J is TRBJ2-5; a weak D match, TRBD1 (5 bases). Germline V gives CDR1 LNHDA, CDR2 SQIVND (reference sequence). V lost 4 bases and J lost 5, with 11 bases in between. This CDR3 spans 13 amino acids. For the CDR3, the DNA is TGTGCCAGTAGTACTCAGGGTCCCGAGACCCAGTACTTC. This sequence encodes CASSTQGPETQYF. The full variable domain, with the rest looked up from reference TRBV19 and TRBJ2-5, is DGGITQSPKYLFRKEGQNVTLSCEQNLNHDAMYWYRQDPGQGLRLIYYSQIVNDFQKGDIAEGYSVSREKKESFPLTVTSAQKNPTAFYLCASSTQGPETQYFGPGTRLLVL.

The chain uses TRBV27 and TRBJ1-2; no firm D call. The CDR3 is 13 amino acids. Germline CDR1 reads MNHEY; CDR2 reads SMNVEV (reference sequence). The ends were cut back, 3 bases at V and 5 bases at J, with 10 bases in the middle. CDR3 sequence reads: CASSLSSVYGYTF. CDR3 DNA: TGTGCCAGCAGTTTGTCCAGTGTTTATGGCTACACCTTC.